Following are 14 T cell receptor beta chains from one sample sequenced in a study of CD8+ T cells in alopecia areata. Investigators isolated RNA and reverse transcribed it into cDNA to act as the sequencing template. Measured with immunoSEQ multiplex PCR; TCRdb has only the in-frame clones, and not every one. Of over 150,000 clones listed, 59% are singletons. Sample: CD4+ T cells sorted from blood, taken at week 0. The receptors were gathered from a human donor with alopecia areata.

In DNA form, the CDR3 reads TGTGCCAGCAGACCGGGACCCAACTATGGCTACACCTTC. This translates into CASRPGPNYGYTF. This sequence joins TRBV6-5 and TRBJ1-2; possible D gene TRBD1, 5 bases. The CDR3 extends over 13 amino acids. The V and J ends lost 6 bases and 2 bases respectively, with 10 bases between them. Germline CDR1 MNHEY, CDR2 SVGAGI.

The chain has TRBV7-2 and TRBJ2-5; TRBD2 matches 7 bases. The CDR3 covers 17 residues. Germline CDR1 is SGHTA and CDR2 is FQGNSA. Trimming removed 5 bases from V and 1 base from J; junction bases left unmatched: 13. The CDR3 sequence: CASSKQLGGVLQETQYF. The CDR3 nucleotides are TGTGCCAGCAGCAAACAGTTGGGGGGGGTCCTCCAAGAGACCCAGTACTTC.

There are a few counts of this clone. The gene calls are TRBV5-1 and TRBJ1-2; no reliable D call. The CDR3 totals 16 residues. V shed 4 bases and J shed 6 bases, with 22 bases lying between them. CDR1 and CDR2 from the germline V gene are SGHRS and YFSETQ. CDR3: CASSPQNTGWVDGYTF. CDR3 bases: TGCGCCAGCAGCCCGCAAAACACGGGGTGGGTCGATGGCTACACCTTC.

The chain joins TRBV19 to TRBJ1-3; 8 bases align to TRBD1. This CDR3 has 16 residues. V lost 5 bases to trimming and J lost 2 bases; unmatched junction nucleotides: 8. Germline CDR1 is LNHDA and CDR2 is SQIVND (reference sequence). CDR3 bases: TGTGCCAGTAGTCCAACGACAGGGGTTACTGGAAACACCATATATTTT. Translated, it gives CASSPTTGVTGNTIYF.

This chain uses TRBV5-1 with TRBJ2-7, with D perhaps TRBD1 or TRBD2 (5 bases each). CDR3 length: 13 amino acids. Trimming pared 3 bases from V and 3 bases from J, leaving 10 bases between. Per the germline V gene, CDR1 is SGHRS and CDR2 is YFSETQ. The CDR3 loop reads CASSSGRGYEQYF. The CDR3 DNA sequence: TGCGCCAGCAGCTCGGGACGGGGCTACGAGCAGTACTTC. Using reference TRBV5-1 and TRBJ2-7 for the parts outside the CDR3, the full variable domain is KAGVTQTPRYLIKTRGQQVTLSCSPISGHRSVSWYQQTPGQGLQFLFEYFSETQRNKGNFPGRFSGRQFSNSRSEMNVSTLELGDSALYLCASSSGRGYEQYFGPGTRLTVT.

The CDR3: CAWRHGQGIDTQYF. CDR3 in DNA: TGTGCCTGGAGGCACGGACAGGGGATAGATACGCAGTATTTT. The genes are TRBV30 and TRBJ2-3; 9 nucleotides agree with TRBD1. The CDR3 covers 14 residues. Germline V gene lookup returns CDR1 GTSNPN and CDR2 SVGIG (reference sequence). With 3 bases clipped from V and 5 bases from J, the junction kept 6 bases outside the gene matches. Filled out from reference TRBV30 and TRBJ2-3, the complete variable domain reads SQTIHQWPATLVQPVGSPLSLECTVEGTSNPNLYWYRQAAGRGLQLLFYSVGIGQISSEVPQNLSASRPQDRQFILSSKKLLLSDSGFYLCAWRHGQGIDTQYFGPGTRLTVL.

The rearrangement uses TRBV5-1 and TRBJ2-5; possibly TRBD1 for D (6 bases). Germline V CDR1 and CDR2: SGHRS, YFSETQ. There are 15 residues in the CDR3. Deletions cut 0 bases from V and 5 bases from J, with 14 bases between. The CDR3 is CASSLVGAREETQYF. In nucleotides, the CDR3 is TGCGCCAGCAGCTTGGTGGGGGCAAGAGAGGAGACCCAGTACTTC.

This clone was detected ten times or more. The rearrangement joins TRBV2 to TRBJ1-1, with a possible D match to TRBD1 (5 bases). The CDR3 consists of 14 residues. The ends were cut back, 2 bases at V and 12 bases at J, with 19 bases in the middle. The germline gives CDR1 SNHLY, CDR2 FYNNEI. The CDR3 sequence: CASSESSGAGAPFF. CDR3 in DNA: TGTGCCAGCAGTGAAAGTTCCGGGGCCGGAGCACCTTTCTTT.

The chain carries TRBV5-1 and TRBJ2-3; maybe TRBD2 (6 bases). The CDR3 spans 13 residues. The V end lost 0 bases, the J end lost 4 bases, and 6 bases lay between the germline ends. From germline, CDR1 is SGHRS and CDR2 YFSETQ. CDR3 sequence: CASSLGRADTQYF. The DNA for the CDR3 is TGCGCCAGCAGCTTGGGGAGGGCAGATACGCAGTATTTT.

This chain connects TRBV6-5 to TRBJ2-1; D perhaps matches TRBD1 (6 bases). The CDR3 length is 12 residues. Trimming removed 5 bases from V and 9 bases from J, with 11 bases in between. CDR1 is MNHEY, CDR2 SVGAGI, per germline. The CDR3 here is CASSPGVGEQFF. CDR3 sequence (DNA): TGTGCCAGCAGTCCAGGGGTTGGTGAGCAGTTCTTC.

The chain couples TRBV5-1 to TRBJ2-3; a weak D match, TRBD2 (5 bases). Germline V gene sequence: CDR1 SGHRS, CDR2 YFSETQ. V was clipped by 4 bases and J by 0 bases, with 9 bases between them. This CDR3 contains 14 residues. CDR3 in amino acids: CASSTGLSTDTQYF. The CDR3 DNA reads TGCGCCAGCAGCACCGGACTCAGCACAGATACGCAGTATTTT.

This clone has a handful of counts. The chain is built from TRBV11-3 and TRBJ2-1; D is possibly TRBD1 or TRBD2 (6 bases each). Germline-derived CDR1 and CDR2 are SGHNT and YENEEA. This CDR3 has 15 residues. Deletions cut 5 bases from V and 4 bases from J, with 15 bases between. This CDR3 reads CASSPRGTGYNEQFF. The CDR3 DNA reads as TGTGCCAGCAGCCCGAGGGGGACTGGTTACAATGAGCAGTTCTTC.

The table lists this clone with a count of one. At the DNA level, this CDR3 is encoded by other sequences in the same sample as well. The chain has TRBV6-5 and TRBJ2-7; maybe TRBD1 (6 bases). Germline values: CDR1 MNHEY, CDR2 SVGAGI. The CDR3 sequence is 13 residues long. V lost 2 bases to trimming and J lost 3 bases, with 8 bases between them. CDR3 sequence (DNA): TGTGCCAGCAGTTACCGCAGGGGCTACGAGCAGTACTTC. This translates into CASSYRRGYEQYF.

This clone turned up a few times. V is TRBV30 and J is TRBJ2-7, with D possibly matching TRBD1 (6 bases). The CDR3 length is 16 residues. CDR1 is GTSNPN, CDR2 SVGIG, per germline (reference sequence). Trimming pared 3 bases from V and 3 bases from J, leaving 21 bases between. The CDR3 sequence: CAWRDFAGPGVYEQYF. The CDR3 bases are TGTGCCTGGAGAGATTTCGCAGGCCCAGGGGTCTACGAGCAGTACTTC. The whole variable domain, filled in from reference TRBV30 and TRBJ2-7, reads SQTIHQWPATLVQPVGSPLSLECTVEGTSNPNLYWYRQAAGRGLQLLFYSVGIGQISSEVPQNLSASRPQDRQFILSSKKLLLSDSGFYLCAWRDFAGPGVYEQYFGPGTRLTVT.